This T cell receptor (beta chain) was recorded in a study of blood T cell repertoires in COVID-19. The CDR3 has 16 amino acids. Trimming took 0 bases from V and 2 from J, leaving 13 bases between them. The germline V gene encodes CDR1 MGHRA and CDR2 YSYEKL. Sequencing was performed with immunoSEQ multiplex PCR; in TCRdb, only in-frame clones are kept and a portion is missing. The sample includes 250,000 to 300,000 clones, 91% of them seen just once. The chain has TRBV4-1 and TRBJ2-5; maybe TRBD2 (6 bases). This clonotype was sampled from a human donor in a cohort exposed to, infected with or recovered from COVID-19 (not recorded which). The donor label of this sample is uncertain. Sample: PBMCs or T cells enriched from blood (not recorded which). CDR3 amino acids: CASSQEGGGIQETQYF. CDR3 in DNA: TGCGCCAGCAGCCAAGAGGGAGGCGGAATACAAGAGACCCAGTACTTC.